These 21 T cell receptor beta chains originate from one sample sequenced in a study of cytomegalovirus exposure and HLA in healthy donors. In the PCR, 60 Vbeta and 13 Jbeta primers were used. Generated by immunoSEQ multiplex PCR, the TCRdb table keeps only in-frame clones and is missing some. The sample comprises about 35,000 clones, roughly 80% of which are singletons, and approximately 5.5% rests with the top ten. The sequenced sample was PBMCs. Receptors were obtained from a male donor in good health and CMV-seronegative.

J is TRBJ2-7 and V is TRBV2, with 12 bases aligning to TRBD2. This CDR3 has 15 residues. The J segment lost 1 base and the V segment lost 5 bases, leaving 3 bases of the junction unmatched. Germline CDR1 SNHLY, CDR2 FYNNEI. The chain's CDR3 is CASSPGLAGSYEQYF. CDR3 sequence (DNA): TGTGCCAGCAGTCCCGGACTAGCGGGGTCCTACGAGCAGTACTTC.

The V gene is TRBV18, the J gene TRBJ2-3, with D possibly matching TRBD1 (5 bases). This CDR3 region has 13 residues. Trimming removed 2 bases at V and 4 bases at J, with 7 bases between. The germline gives CDR1 KGHSH, CDR2 LQKENI. The CDR3 spells CASSPGASDTQYF. The CDR3 nucleotides are TGTGCCAGCTCACCAGGGGCCTCAGATACGCAGTATTTT.

J is TRBJ2-2 and V is TRBV6-1, with TRBD2 as a possible D gene (6 bases). The CDR3 sequence is 14 residues long. Germline assignment: CDR1 MNHNS and CDR2 SASEGT. Trimming removed 7 bases from V and 5 bases from J, with 14 bases in between. CDR3 in DNA: TGTGCCAGCAACCGACTAGTGGGGACCGGGGAGCTGTTTTTT. Its translation is CASNRLVGTGELFF.

The rearrangement links TRBV9 to TRBJ2-5; TRBD2 is a possible D gene (5 bases). This CDR3 region has 15 residues. V gave up 0 bases and J gave up 2 bases, with 11 bases separating them. Germline CDR1 is SGDLS and CDR2 is YYNGEE. CDR3 in DNA: TGTGCCAGCAGCGTAGGCGGAGCGGATCAAGAGACCCAGTACTTC. Protein product: CASSVGGADQETQYF.

In its sample, this clone was seen a few times. V usage is TRBV5-1 and J usage is TRBJ1-1; D is uncertain. Trimming cost V 4 bases and J 1 base, with 11 bases left between them. This CDR3 has 14 residues. Germline V lookup: CDR1 SGHRS, CDR2 YFSETQ. In nucleotides, the CDR3 is TGCGCCAGCAGCATTAGCGGGCCGAACACTGAAGCTTTCTTT. Translating it yields CASSISGPNTEAFF.

The rearrangement joins TRBV29-1 to TRBJ1-1, with D perhaps matching TRBD1 (6 bases). The germline V gene encodes CDR1 SQVTM and CDR2 ANQGSEA. Trimming shortened V by 6 bases and J by 5 bases, and 10 bases separated the two germline ends. This CDR3 spans 11 amino acids. CDR3 sequence (DNA): TGCAGCGTAGGGGACATTACTGAAGCTTTCTTT. Translation: CSVGDITEAFF.

This clone was seen a handful of times. The chain employs TRBV7-2 and TRBJ2-6; 9 positions match TRBD1. This CDR3 contains 16 residues. Germline V gene data show CDR1 as SGHTA and CDR2 as FQGNSA. The trim removed 2 bases at V and 2 bases at J, leaving 1 base unmatched. The CDR3 is CASSLTGGAGANVLTF. The DNA of the CDR3 is TGTGCCAGCAGCTTAACAGGGGGCGCTGGGGCCAACGTCCTGACTTTC.

The chain recombines TRBV19 with TRBJ1-5; 8 positions match TRBD1. Germline V gives CDR1 LNHDA, CDR2 SQIVND (reference sequence). This CDR3 spans 14 amino acids. The junction had 1 base not matched to a gene; V was cut back by 4 bases and J by 2 bases. This CDR3 reads CASSSRGRNQPQHF. The CDR3 DNA reads as TGTGCCAGTAGTAGCAGGGGGCGCAATCAGCCCCAGCATTTT.

The chain is built from TRBV5-8 and TRBJ1-2; a weak D match, TRBD1 (5 bases). Trimming took off 7 bases at V and 2 bases at J, with 12 bases between the two ends. The CDR3 contains 13 residues. CDR1 is SGHTS and CDR2 is YDEGEE in the germline V gene. The CDR3 protein is CASGEDTNYGYTF. DNA for the CDR3: TGTGCCAGCGGGGAGGACACCAACTATGGCTACACCTTC.

The chain combines TRBV5-1 with TRBJ1-1; TRBD1 matches 9 bases. The CDR3 runs to 16 residues. The V segment lost 3 bases and the J segment 3 bases; nucleotides outside the gene matches: 9. Germline V gene data show CDR1 as SGHRS and CDR2 as YFSETQ. In DNA, the CDR3 is TGCGCCAGCAGCTGGGACAGGGCCGGTAGGCACACTGAAGCTTTCTTT. Its translation: CASSWDRAGRHTEAFF. The variable domain in full, completed from reference TRBV5-1 and TRBJ1-1, reads KAGVTQTPRYLIKTRGQQVTLSCSPISGHRSVSWYQQTPGQGLQFLFEYFSETQRNKGNFPGRFSGRQFSNSRSEMNVSTLELGDSALYLCASSWDRAGRHTEAFFGQGTRLTVV.

V and J are TRBV11-3 and TRBJ2-7; 7 nucleotides line up with TRBD1. V lost 1 base and J lost 6; bases outside the gene matches: 6. This CDR3 has 14 residues. Germline-derived CDR1 and CDR2 are SGHNT and YENEEA. CDR3 residues: CASSLGDGTVEQYF. CDR3 DNA sequence: TGTGCCAGCAGCTTAGGGGACGGGACAGTCGAGCAGTACTTC.

This rearrangement joins TRBV9 to TRBJ1-6, with TRBD1 matching over 8 bases. CDR1 is SGDLS and CDR2 is YYNGEE in the germline V gene. With V trimmed by 4 bases and J by 8 bases, 11 bases remained unmatched. CDR3 length: 16 amino acids. CDR3 in amino acids: CASSIGQGGHDSPLHF. CDR3 sequence (DNA): TGTGCCAGCAGCATCGGACAGGGCGGTCATGATTCACCCCTCCACTTT.

The rearrangement uses TRBV9 and TRBJ1-6, with D perhaps matching TRBD1 (5 bases). Germline CDR1 and CDR2: SGDLS and YYNGEE. Trimming took 0 bases from V and 7 from J, leaving 14 bases between them. This CDR3 spans 16 amino acids. This CDR3 is CASSVGAGPKNSPLHF. The CDR3 DNA sequence: TGTGCCAGCAGCGTAGGCGCAGGGCCAAAGAATTCACCCCTCCACTTT.

V and J are TRBV5-4 and TRBJ2-6, with D unclear. From germline, CDR1 is SGHNT and CDR2 YYREEE (reference sequence). The CDR3 is 15 amino acids. Trimming pared 1 base from V and 0 bases from J, leaving 5 bases between. This CDR3 is CASSLKLSGANVLTF. The DNA for the CDR3 is TGTGCCAGCAGCTTGAAGCTCTCTGGGGCCAACGTCCTGACTTTC.

V is TRBV30 and J is TRBJ2-7; no firm D call. The germline V gene has CDR1 GTSNPN and CDR2 SVGIG (reference sequence). V lost 2 bases to trimming and J lost 1 base, with 6 bases between them. The CDR3 length is 12 residues. The CDR3 loop reads CAWSPRSYEQYF. The DNA of the CDR3 is TGTGCCTGGAGTCCTCGGTCCTACGAGCAGTACTTC.

The chain joins TRBV12-5 to TRBJ2-1, with 7 bases lining up with TRBD2. Germline loops: CDR1 LGHNT, CDR2 FRNRAP. The length of the CDR3 is 19 residues. Germline trimming cut 0 bases from V and 6 bases from J; bases unmatched to any gene: 17. The CDR3 is CASGLVAPPGGTSLNEQFF. The CDR3 nucleotides read TGTGCTAGTGGTTTGGTAGCCCCCCCGGGAGGCACGAGCCTCAATGAGCAGTTCTTC.

V usage is TRBV7-8 and J usage is TRBJ1-1; no clear D gene. The CDR3 consists of 15 residues. Germline V CDR1 and CDR2: SGHVS, FQNEAQ. Trimming removed 1 base from V and 2 bases from J, with 11 bases in between. The CDR3 loop reads CASSLGGRLNTEAFF. In DNA, the CDR3 is TGTGCCAGCAGCTTAGGAGGTAGACTTAACACTGAAGCTTTCTTT.

The genes are TRBV28 and TRBJ2-1; 9 bases are shared with TRBD1. Per the germline V gene, CDR1 is MDHEN and CDR2 is SYDVKM. The CDR3 consists of 15 residues. V dropped 3 bases and J dropped 9; count of bases not matched to a gene: 9. The CDR3 nucleotides read TGTGCCAGCAGTTTCGGGGGACAGGGTCGGGCTGAGCAGTTCTTC. As protein: CASSFGGQGRAEQFF.

The table lists this clone with a count of one. The chain is built from TRBV5-1 and TRBJ2-1; a weak D match, TRBD2 (5 bases). Trimming pared 3 bases from V and 3 bases from J, leaving 7 bases between. CDR1 is SGHRS, CDR2 YFSETQ, per germline. The CDR3 runs 13 residues. This chain's CDR3 is CASSSGNYNEQFF. CDR3 sequence (DNA): TGCGCCAGCAGCTCCGGGAACTACAATGAGCAGTTCTTC.

This clone occurred a few times. The gene calls are TRBV7-9 and TRBJ1-6; weak D call: TRBD1 (5 bases). The germline CDR1 and CDR2 sequences are SEHNR and FQNEAQ (reference sequence). V dropped 5 bases and J dropped 7 bases, with 21 bases sitting between them. This CDR3 comprises 17 residues. The CDR3 reads CASSRAGVTGRNSPLHF. CDR3 DNA sequence: TGTGCCAGCAGCCGGGCGGGGGTGACGGGACGGAATTCACCCCTCCACTTT.

This clone was seen just once. V and J are TRBV10-2 and TRBJ1-1; no clear D gene. Trimming removed 8 bases at V and 1 base at J, with 11 bases between. Germline V CDR1 and CDR2: WSHSY, SAAADI. The CDR3 sequence is 13 residues long. DNA for the CDR3: TGCGCCAGCCTTAACTCAGGGAACACTGAAGCTTTCTTT. Protein product: CASLNSGNTEAFF.